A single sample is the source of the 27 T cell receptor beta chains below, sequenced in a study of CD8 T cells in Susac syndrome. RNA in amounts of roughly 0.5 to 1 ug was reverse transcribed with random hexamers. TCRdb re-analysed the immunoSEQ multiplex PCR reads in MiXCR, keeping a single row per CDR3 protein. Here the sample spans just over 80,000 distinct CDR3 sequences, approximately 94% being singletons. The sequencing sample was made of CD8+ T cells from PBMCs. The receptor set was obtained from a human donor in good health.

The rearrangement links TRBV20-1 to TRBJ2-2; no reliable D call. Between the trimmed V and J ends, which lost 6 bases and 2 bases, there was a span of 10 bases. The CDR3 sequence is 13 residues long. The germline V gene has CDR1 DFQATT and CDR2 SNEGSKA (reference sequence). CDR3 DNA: TGCAGTGCCTTTGATAGTAACACCGGGGAGCTGTTTTTT. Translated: CSAFDSNTGELFF.

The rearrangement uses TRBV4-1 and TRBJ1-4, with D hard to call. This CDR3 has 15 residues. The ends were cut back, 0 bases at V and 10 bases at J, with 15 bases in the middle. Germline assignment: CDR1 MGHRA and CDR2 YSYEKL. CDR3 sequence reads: CASSQDPGPRGKLFF. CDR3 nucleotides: TGCGCCAGCAGCCAAGATCCGGGCCCACGCGGAAAACTGTTTTTT.

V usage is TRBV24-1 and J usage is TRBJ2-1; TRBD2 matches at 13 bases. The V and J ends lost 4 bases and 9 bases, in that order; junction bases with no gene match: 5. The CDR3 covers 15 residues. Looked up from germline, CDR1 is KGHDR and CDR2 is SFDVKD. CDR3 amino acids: CATSEYGLAGAEQFF. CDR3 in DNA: TGTGCCACCAGTGAGTATGGACTAGCGGGAGCTGAGCAGTTCTTC.

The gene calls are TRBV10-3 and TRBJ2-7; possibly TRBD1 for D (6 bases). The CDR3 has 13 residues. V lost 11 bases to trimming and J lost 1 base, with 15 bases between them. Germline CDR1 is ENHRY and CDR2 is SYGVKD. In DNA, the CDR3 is TGTGCCGTGAGGGACACCTCATCCTACGAGCAGTACGTC. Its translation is CAVRDTSSYEQYV.

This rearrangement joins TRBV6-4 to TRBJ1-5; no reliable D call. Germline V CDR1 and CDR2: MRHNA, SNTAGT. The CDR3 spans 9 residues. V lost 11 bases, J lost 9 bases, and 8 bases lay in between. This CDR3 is CAGPRPQHF. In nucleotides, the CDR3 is TGTGCCGGACCCCGGCCCCAGCATTTT.

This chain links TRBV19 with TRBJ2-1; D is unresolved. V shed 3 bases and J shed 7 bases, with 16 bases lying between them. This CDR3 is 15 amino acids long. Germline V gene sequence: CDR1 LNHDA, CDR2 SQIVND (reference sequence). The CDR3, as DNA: TGTGCCAGTAGTATCCTAGGTTATACCACGAATGAGCAGTTCTTC. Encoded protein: CASSILGYTTNEQFF.

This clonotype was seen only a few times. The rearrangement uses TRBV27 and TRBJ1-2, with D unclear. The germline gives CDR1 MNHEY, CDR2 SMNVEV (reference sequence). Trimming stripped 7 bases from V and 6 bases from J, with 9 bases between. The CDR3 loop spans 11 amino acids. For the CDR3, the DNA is TGTGCCAGCACCGGCCCGGATGGCTACACCTTC. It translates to CASTGPDGYTF.

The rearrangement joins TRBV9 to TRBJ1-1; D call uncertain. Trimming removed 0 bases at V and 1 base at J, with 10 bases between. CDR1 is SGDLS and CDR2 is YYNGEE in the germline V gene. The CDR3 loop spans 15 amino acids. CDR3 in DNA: TGTGCCAGCAGCGTAGTTCCTGGCGGGAACACTGAAGCTTTCTTT. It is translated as CASSVVPGGNTEAFF.

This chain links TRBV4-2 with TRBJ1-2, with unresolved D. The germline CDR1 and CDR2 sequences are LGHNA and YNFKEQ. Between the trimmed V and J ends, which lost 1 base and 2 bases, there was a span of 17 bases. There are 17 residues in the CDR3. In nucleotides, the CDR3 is TGTGCCAGCAGCCAAGGTCGAACGGCGAACCTGAACTATGGCTACACCTTC. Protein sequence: CASSQGRTANLNYGYTF.

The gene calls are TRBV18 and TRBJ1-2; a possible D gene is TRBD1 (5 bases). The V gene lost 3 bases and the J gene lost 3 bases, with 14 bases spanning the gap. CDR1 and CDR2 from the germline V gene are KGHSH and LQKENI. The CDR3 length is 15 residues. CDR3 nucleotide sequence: TGTGCCAGCTCACCGGGGAGGGACGGAGACTATGGCTACACCTTC. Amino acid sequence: CASSPGRDGDYGYTF.

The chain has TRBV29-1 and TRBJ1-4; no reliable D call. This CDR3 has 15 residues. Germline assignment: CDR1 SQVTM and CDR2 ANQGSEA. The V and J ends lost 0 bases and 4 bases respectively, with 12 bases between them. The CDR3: CSVEDRWSVNEKLFF. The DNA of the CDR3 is TGCAGCGTTGAAGATCGGTGGTCGGTTAATGAAAAACTGTTTTTT.

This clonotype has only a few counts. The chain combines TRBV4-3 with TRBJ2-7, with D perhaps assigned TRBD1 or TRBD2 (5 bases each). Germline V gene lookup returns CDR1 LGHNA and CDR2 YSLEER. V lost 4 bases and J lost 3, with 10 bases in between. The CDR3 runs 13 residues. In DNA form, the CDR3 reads TGCGCCAGCAGCCCCGGGACCGACTACGAGCAGTACTTC. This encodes CASSPGTDYEQYF.

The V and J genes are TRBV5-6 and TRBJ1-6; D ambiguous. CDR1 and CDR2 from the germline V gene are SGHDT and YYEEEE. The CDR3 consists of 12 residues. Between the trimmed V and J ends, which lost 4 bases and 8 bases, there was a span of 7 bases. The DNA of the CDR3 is TGTGCCAGCAGCCTCAGTTATTCACCCCTCCACTTT. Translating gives CASSLSYSPLHF. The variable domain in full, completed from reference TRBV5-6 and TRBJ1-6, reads DAGVTQSPTHLIKTRGQQVTLRCSPKSGHDTVSWYQQALGQGPQFIFQYYEEEERQRGNFPDRFSGHQFPNYSSELNVNALLLGDSALYLCASSLSYSPLHFGNGTRLTVT.

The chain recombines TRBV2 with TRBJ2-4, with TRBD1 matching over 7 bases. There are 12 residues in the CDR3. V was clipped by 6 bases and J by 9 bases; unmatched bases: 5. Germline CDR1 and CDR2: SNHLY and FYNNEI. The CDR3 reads CASRVTGSIQYF. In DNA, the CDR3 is TGTGCCAGCAGAGTGACAGGGAGCATTCAGTACTTC.

CDR3 nucleotides: TGTGCCAGCAATGACAGGGGTGGCGAGCAGTACTTC. Translation gives CASNDRGGEQYF. The genes are TRBV6-6 and TRBJ2-7, with 8 positions matching TRBD1. This CDR3 is 12 amino acids long. Germline V gene sequence: CDR1 MNHNY, CDR2 SVGAGI (reference sequence). V was pared by 7 bases and J by 6 bases, with 5 bases of the junction left unmatched.

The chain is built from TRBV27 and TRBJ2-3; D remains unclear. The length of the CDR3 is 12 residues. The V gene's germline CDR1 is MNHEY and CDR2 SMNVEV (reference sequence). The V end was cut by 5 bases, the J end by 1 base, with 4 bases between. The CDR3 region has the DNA TGTGCCAGCAGTCAGCGCACAGATACGCAGTATTTT. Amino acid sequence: CASSQRTDTQYF.

CDR3 residues: CASSSSGTGTYEQYF. CDR3 DNA sequence: TGTGCCAGCAGCTCCTCCGGGACAGGGACGTACGAGCAGTACTTC. The chain recombines TRBV13 with TRBJ2-7; 9 bases match TRBD1. The CDR3 runs 15 residues. Per germline, CDR1 PRHDT and CDR2 FYEKMQ (reference sequence). Germline trimming cut 4 bases from V and 4 bases from J; bases unmatched to any gene: 8.

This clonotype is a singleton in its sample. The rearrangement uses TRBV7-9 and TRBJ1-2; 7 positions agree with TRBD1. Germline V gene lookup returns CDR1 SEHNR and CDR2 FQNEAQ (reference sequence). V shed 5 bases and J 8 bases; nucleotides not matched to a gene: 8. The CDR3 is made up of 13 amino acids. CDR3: CASSRTGEGGYTF. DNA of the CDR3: TGTGCCAGCAGCAGGACAGGAGAGGGGGGCTACACCTTC. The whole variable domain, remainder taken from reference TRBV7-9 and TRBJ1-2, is DTGVSQNPRHKITKRGQNVTFRCDPISEHNRLYWYRQTLGQGPEFLTYFQNEAQLEKSRLLSDRFSAERPKGSFSTLEIQRTEQGDSAMYLCASSRTGEGGYTFGSGTRLTVV.

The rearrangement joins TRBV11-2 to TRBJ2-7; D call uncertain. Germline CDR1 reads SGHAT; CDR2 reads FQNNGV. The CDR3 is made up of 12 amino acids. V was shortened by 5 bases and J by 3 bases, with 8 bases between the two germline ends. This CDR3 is CASSPEDYEQYF. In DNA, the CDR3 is TGTGCCAGCAGCCCAGAAGACTACGAGCAGTACTTC.

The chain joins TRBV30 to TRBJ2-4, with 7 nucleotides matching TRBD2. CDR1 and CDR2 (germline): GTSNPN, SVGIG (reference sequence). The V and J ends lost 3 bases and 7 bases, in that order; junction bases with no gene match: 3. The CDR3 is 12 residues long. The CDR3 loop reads CAWSSGRNIQYF. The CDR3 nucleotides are TGTGCCTGGAGCTCCGGGAGGAACATTCAGTACTTC.

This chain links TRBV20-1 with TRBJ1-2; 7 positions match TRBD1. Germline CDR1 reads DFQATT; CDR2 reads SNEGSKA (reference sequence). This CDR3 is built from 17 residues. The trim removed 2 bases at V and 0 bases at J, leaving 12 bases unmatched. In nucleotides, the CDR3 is TGCAGTGCTAGACCATGGGACAGAACCATCACTAACTATGGCTACACCTTC. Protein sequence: CSARPWDRTITNYGYTF.

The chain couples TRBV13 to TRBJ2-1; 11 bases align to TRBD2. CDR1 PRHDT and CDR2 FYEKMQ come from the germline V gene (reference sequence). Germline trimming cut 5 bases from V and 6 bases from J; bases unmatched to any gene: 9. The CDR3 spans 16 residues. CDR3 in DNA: TGTGCCAGCAGCCACCAGTCAGGACTAGCGGGCAATGAGCAGTTCTTC. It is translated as CASSHQSGLAGNEQFF.

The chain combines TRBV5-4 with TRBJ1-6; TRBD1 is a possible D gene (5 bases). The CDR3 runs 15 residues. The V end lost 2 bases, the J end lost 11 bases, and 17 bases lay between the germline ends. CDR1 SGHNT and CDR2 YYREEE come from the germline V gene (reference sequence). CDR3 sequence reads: CASSFGQILSAPLHF. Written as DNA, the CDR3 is TGTGCCAGCAGCTTTGGACAAATACTATCGGCACCCCTCCACTTT.

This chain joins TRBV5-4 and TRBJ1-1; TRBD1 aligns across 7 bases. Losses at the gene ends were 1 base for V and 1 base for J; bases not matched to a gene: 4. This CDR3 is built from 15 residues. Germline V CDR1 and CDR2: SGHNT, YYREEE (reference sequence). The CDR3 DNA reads TGTGCCAGCAGCTTGTTAGCAGGGGGGAACACTGAAGCTTTCTTT. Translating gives CASSLLAGGNTEAFF.

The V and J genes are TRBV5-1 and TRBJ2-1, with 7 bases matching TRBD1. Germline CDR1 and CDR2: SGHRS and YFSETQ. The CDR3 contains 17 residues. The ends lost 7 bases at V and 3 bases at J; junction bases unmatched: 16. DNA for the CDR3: TGCGCCAGCTGGCAAGACAGGGACGGCGGTATCTACAATGAGCAGTTCTTC. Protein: CASWQDRDGGIYNEQFF.

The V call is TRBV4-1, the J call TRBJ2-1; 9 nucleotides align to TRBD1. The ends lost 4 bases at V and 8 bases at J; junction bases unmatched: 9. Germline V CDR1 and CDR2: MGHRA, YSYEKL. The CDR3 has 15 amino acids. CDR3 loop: CASSLQSGTGYEQFF. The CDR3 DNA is TGCGCCAGCAGCCTACAATCCGGGACAGGGTATGAGCAGTTCTTC.

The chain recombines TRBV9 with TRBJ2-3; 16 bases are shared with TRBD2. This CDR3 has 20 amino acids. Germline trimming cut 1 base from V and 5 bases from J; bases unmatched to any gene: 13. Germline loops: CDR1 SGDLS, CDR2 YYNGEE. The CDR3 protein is CASSVPKGLAGGQPEDTQYF. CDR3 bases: TGTGCCAGCAGCGTACCCAAGGGACTAGCGGGGGGGCAACCTGAAGATACGCAGTATTTT.